This T cell receptor beta chain was sequenced in a study of cytomegalovirus exposure and HLA in healthy donors. CDR1 is SNHLY and CDR2 is FYNNEI in the germline V gene. After removal of 6 bases from V and 6 bases from J, the junction contained 7 bases not matched to a gene. The CDR3 is made up of 13 amino acids. The study's findings and limits: The authors listed 164 TCR beta chains as cytomegalovirus-associated. Confirmation was obtained in vitro that a few CMV-associated chains are specific for CMV antigens. It was reported that the classifier diagnosed cytomegalovirus status with high specificity and sensitivity in both the original and validation cohorts.

In the case of this clone: Its specificity is not known.

Sequenced by immunoSEQ multiplex PCR; TCRdb stores in-frame clones only, minus some. Of roughly 140,000 clones in the sample, approximately 88% were seen once. The receptor comes from a woman aged 18-35 years in good health and CMV-seropositive. The specimen was PBMCs. The chain carries TRBV2 and TRBJ1-2; 7 bases fit TRBD1. DNA of the CDR3: TGTGCCAGCAGACCCGGCACAGGGGATGGCTACACCTTC. This sequence encodes CASRPGTGDGYTF.